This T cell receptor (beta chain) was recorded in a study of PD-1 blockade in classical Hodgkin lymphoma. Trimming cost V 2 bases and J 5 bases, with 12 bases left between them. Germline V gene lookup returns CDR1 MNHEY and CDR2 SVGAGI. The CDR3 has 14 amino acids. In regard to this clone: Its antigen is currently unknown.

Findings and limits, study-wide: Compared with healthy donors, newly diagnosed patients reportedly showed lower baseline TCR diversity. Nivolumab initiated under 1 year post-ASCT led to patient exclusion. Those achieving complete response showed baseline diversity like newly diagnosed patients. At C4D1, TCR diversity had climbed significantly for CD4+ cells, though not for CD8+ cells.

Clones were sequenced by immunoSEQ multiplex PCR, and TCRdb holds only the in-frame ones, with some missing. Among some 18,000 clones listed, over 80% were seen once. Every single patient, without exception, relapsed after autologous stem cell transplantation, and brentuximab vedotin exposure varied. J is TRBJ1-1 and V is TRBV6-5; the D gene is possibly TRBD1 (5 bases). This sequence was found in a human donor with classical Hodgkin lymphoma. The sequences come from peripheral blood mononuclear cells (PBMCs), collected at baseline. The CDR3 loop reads CASSYQGLGTEAFF. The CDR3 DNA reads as TGTGCCAGCAGTTACCAGGGCCTAGGGACTGAAGCTTTCTTT.